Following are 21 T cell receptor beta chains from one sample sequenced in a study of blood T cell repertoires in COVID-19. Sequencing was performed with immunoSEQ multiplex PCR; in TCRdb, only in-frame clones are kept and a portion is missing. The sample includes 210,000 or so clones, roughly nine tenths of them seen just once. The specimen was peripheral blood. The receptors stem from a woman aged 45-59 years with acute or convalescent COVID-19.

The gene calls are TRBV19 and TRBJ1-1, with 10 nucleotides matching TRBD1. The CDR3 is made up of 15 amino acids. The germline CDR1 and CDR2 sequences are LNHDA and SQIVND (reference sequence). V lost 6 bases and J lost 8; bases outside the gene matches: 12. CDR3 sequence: CASRVSGTGAMEAFF. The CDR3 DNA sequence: TGTGCCAGTAGGGTATCCGGGACAGGGGCCATGGAAGCTTTCTTT.

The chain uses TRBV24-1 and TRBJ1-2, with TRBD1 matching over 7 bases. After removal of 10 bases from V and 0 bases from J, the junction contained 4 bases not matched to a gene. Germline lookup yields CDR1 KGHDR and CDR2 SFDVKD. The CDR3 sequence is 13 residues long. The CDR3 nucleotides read TGTGCCACTTCGGACAGGACTAACTATGGCTACACCTTC. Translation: CATSDRTNYGYTF.

CDR3: CASSSPWNGLADDSYEQYF. CDR3 bases: TGTGCCAGCAGCTCCCCTTGGAACGGACTAGCGGACGACTCCTACGAGCAGTACTTC. This rearrangement joins TRBV7-9 to TRBJ2-7; 10 bases agree with TRBD2. This CDR3 region has 19 residues. The J segment lost 0 bases and the V segment lost 4 bases, leaving 15 bases of the junction unmatched. Germline assignment: CDR1 SEHNR and CDR2 FQNEAQ (reference sequence).

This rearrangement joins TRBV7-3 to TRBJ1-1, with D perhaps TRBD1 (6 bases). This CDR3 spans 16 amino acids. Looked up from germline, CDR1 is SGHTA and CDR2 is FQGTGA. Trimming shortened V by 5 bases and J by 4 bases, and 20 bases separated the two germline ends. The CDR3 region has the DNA TGTGCCAGCAGCAAACAGGGCCCGGCGGGGGGCACTGAAGCTTTCTTT. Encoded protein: CASSKQGPAGGTEAFF.

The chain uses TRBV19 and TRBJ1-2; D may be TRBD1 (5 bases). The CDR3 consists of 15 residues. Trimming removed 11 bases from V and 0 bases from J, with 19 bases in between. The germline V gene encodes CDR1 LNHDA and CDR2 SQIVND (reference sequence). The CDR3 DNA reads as TGTGCCTCCGAAGGCGGTCCAGGGACTAACTATGGCTACACCTTC. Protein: CASEGGPGTNYGYTF.

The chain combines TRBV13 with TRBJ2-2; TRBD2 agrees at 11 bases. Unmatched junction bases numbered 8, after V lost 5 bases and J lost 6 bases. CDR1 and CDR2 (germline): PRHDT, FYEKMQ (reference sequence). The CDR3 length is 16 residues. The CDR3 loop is CASSHRLAGGAGELFF. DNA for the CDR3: TGTGCCAGCAGCCACCGGCTAGCGGGGGGCGCCGGGGAGCTGTTTTTT.

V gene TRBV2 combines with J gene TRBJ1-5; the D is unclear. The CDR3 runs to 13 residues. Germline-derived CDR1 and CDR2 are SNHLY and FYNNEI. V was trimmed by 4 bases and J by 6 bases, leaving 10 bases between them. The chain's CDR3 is CASSARSGQPQHF. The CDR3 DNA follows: TGTGCCAGCAGTGCGAGGTCGGGTCAGCCCCAGCATTTT.

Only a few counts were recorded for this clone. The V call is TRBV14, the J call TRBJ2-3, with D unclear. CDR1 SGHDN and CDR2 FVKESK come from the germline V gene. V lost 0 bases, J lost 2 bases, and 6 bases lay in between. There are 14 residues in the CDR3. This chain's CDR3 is CASSQDLITDTQYF. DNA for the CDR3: TGTGCCAGCAGCCAAGATCTAATCACAGATACGCAGTATTTT.

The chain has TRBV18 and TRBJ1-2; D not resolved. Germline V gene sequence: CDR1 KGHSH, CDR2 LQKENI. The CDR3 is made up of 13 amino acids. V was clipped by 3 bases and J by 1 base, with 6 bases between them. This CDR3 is CASSPSDNYGYTF. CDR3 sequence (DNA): TGTGCCAGCTCACCCTCAGATAACTATGGCTACACCTTC.

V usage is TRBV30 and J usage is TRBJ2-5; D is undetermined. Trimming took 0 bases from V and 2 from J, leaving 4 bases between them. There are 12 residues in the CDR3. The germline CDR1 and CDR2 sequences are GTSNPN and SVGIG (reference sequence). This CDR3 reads CAWSVLQETQYF. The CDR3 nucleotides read TGTGCCTGGAGTGTACTTCAAGAGACCCAGTACTTC.

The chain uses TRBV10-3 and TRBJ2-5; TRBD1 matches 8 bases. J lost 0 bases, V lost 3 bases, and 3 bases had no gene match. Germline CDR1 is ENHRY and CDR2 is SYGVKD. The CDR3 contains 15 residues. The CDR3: CAISDSRGHQETQYF. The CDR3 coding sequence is TGTGCCATCAGTGACAGCAGGGGGCACCAAGAGACCCAGTACTTC.

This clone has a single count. Here the CDR3 DNA reads TGTGCCAGCAGTCTTATAGCGTCTGACTACAATGAGCAGTTCTTC. This gives the protein CASSLIASDYNEQFF. This chain uses TRBV6-2 or TRBV6-3 with TRBJ2-1; D is perhaps TRBD2 (5 bases). The CDR3 consists of 15 residues. The ends were cut back, 5 bases at V and 3 bases at J, with 14 bases in the middle. Germline CDR1 reads MNHEY; CDR2 reads SVGEGT.

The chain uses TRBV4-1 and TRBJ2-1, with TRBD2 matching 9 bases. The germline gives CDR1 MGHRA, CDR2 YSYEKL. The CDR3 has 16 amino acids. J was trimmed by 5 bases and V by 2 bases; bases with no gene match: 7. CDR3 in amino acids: CASSQSGRGGHNEQFF. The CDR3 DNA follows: TGCGCCAGCAGCCAATCGGGGCGGGGGGGTCACAATGAGCAGTTCTTC.

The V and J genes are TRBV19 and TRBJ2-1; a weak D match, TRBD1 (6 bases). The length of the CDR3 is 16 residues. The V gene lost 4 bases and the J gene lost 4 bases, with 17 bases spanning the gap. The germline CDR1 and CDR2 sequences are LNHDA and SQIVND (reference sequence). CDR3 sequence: CASSTDRSPPYNEQFF. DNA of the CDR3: TGTGCCAGTAGTACCGACAGGTCACCCCCTTACAATGAGCAGTTCTTC. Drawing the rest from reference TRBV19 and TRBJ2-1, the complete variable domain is DGGITQSPKYLFRKEGQNVTLSCEQNLNHDAMYWYRQDPGQGLRLIYYSQIVNDFQKGDIAEGYSVSREKKESFPLTVTSAQKNPTAFYLCASSTDRSPPYNEQFFGPGTRLTVL.

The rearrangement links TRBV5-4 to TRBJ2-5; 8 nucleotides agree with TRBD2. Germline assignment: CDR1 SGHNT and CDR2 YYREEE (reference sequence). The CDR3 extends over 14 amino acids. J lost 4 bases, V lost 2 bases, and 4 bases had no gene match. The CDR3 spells CASSLAGARETQYF. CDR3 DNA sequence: TGTGCCAGCAGCTTAGCGGGGGCCCGAGAGACCCAGTACTTC.

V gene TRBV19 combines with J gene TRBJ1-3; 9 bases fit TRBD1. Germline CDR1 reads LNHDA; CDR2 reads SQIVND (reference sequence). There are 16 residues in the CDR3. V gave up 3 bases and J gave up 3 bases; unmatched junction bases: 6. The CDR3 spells CASSMGQGTIGNTIYF. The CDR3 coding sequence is TGTGCCAGTAGTATGGGACAGGGAACTATTGGAAACACCATATATTTT.

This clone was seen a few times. CDR3 sequence (DNA): TGTGCCAGCAGCCCGCATGAGGGCTACACCTTC. This gives the protein CASSPHEGYTF. J is TRBJ1-2 and V is TRBV7-9; D not resolved. The V gene lost 5 bases and the J gene lost 8 bases, with 9 bases spanning the gap. Per the germline V gene, CDR1 is SEHNR and CDR2 is FQNEAQ (reference sequence). The CDR3 contains 11 residues.

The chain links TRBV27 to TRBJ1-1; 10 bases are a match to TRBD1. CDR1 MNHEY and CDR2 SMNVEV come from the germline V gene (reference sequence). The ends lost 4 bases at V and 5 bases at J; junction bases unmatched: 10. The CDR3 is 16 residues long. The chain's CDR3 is CASSSPGTGVRTEAFF. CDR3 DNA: TGTGCCAGCAGTTCCCCCGGGACAGGGGTTCGGACTGAAGCTTTCTTT.

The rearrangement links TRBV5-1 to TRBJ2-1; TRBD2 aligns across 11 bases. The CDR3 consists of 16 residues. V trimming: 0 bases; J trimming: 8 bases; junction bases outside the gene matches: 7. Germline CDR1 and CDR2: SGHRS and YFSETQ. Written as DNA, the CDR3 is TGCGCCAGCAGCTTGGAAGGGACTAGCGGTTGGGATGAGCAGTTCTTC. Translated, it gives CASSLEGTSGWDEQFF.

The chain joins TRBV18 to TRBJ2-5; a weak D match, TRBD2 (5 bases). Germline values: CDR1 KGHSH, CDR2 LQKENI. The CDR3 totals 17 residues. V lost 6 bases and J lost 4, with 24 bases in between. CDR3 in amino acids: CASSELSVPGSGETQYF. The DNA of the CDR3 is TGTGCCAGCTCCGAGTTGTCTGTACCGGGATCAGGAGAGACCCAGTACTTC. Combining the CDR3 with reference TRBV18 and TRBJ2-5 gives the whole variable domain NAGVMQNPRHLVRRRGQEARLRCSPMKGHSHVYWYRQLPEEGLKFMVYLQKENIIDESGMPKERFSAEFPKEGPSILRIQQVVRGDSAAYFCASSELSVPGSGETQYFGPGTRLLVL.

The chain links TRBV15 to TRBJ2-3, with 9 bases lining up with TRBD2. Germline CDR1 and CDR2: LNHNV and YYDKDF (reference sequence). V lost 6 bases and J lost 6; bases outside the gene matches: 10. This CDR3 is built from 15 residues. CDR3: CATSSRLADKDTQYF. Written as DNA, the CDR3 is TGTGCCACCAGTTCCCGACTAGCGGATAAGGATACGCAGTATTTT.